Below are 17 T cell receptor beta chains sequenced from a single sample in a study of blood T cells in healthy people across ages (dated by TCRdb to the mid-2010s). Libraries came from 5' RACE. The data were produced on an Illumina HiSeq 2500. The second PCR ran for about 7 to 11 cycles and used a J-beta primer mix along with a sample-barcoded 5' primer. TCRdb reprocessing: public reads trimmed at Q25 with fastp, clones called with MiXCR, in-frame beta chains kept. Under each unique CDR3 protein, matching rows form one entry showing the most common genes and DNA. This sample lists 710,000 or so distinct CDR3 sequences; 32% were detected once. Jointly, the top ten make up 15% of the sample. Sequenced material: blood. Receptors originate from a woman older than 75 in good health. Donor details come from another sample of the same person, matched by shared clones.

This clonotype showed up many times. The V call is TRBV5-1, the J call TRBJ2-1; unclear D gene. The CDR3 has 12 amino acids. Germline V gene data show CDR1 as SGHRS and CDR2 as YFSETQ. With 0 bases removed from V and 5 bases from J, the gap between germline ends came to 3 bases. CDR3 nucleotides: TGCGCCAGCAGCTTGGAGGACAATGAGCAGTTCTTC. This encodes CASSLEDNEQFF.

There are many counts of this clonotype. CDR3 protein: CASSPRQGVGANVLTF. In DNA, the CDR3 is TGTGCCAGCAGTCCTCGACAGGGGGTCGGGGCCAACGTCCTGACTTTC. The rearrangement joins TRBV12-3 or TRBV12-4 to TRBJ2-6, with 9 bases lining up with TRBD1. V gave up 5 bases and J gave up 4 bases; unmatched junction bases: 6. The CDR3 runs 16 residues.

The J gene is TRBJ2-7, the V gene TRBV6-5, with unresolved D. The germline CDR1 and CDR2 sequences are MNHEY and SVGAGI. The CDR3 is 15 residues long. V dropped 2 bases and J dropped 7 bases, with 18 bases sitting between them. The CDR3 here is CASSYDRVSYNEQYF. The CDR3 DNA reads TGTGCCAGCAGTTACGACCGTGTCTCCTACAATGAGCAGTACTTC.

Remarks on this clonotype: A single base separates this from a much larger clone, so it may be a read error. The CDR3 DNA sequence: TGTGCCAGCAGTTATTTGAGGGGGTCTGAAGCTTTCTTT. Translation gives CASSYLRGSEAFF. This chain joins TRBV6-6 and TRBJ1-1; the D gene is possibly TRBD1 (6 bases). V was trimmed by 3 bases and J by 6 bases, leaving 11 bases between them. Germline V gene data show CDR1 as MNHNY and CDR2 as SVGAGI (reference sequence). The CDR3 consists of 13 residues.

The sample holds many counts of this clonotype. V and J are TRBV28 and TRBJ2-5; D is unclear. Between the trimmed V and J ends, which lost 4 bases and 6 bases, there was a span of 18 bases. CDR1 is MDHEN and CDR2 is SYDVKM in the germline V gene. The CDR3 extends over 15 amino acids. CDR3 coding DNA: TGTGCCAGCAGTTCGGTGGTCGTGGGTGAGAAGACCCAGTACTTC. Translation gives CASSSVVVGEKTQYF.

This clonotype was observed many times. This chain connects TRBV20-1 to TRBJ1-6, with TRBD1 matching 9 bases. V lost 3 bases to trimming and J lost 0 bases; unmatched junction nucleotides: 9. The CDR3 is 18 amino acids. Germline CDR1 DFQATT, CDR2 SNEGSKA (reference sequence). Written as DNA, the CDR3 is TGCAGTGCTAGTAGCCGACAGGGGGTCAGCTCCTATAATTCACCCCTCCACTTT. Its protein is CSASSRQGVSSYNSPLHF.

This clonotype has a count of ten or more. CDR3: CASSLAEGGYGYTF. The CDR3 bases are TGTGCCAGCAGCTTAGCGGAAGGGGGCTATGGCTACACCTTC. J is TRBJ1-2 and V is TRBV7-2; a weak D match, TRBD1 (6 bases). The CDR3 is made up of 14 amino acids. Trimming pared 0 bases from V and 4 bases from J, leaving 9 bases between. Germline V lookup: CDR1 SGHTA, CDR2 FQGNSA.

This clonotype appeared a single time. The chain uses TRBV29-1 and TRBJ2-5; D tentatively fits TRBD1 or TRBD2 (5 bases each). V lost 5 bases to trimming and J lost 11 bases, with 15 bases between them. Germline CDR1 reads SQVTM; CDR2 reads ANQGSEA. The CDR3 is made up of 11 amino acids. The CDR3 loop is CSVRLGDEQYF. DNA of the CDR3: TGCAGCGTTCGATTGGGGGATGAGCAGTACTTC. The complete variable domain, with remaining parts taken from reference TRBV29-1 and TRBJ2-5, reads SAVISQKPSRDICQRGTSLTIQCQVDSQVTMMFWYRQQPGQSLTLIATANQGSEATYESGFVIDKFPISRPNLTFSTLTVSNMSPEDSSIYLCSVRLGDEQYFGPGTRLLVL.

There are many counts of this clonotype. V is TRBV4-1 and J is TRBJ2-1, with 7 bases matching TRBD1. Germline V CDR1 and CDR2: MGHRA, YSYEKL. The CDR3 is made up of 15 amino acids. V was pared by 1 base and J by 5 bases, with 5 bases of the junction left unmatched. The CDR3 DNA reads TGCGCCAGCAGCCAAGTGGGACAGATTGACAATGAGCAGTTCTTC. It translates to CASSQVGQIDNEQFF.

The chain employs TRBV5-1 and TRBJ2-7; TRBD2 is a possible D gene (7 bases). This CDR3 contains 15 residues. Trimming left V 4 bases short and J 2 bases short, with 16 bases between. CDR1 and CDR2 (germline): SGHRS, YFSETQ. This CDR3 reads CASSRLAGATYEQYF. In DNA, the CDR3 is TGCGCCAGCAGCCGCCTGGCGGGGGCTACCTACGAGCAGTACTTC.

The chain has TRBV6-5 and TRBJ2-7; D might be TRBD2 (5 bases). This CDR3 comprises 14 residues. The V end was cut by 6 bases, the J end by 2 bases, with 14 bases between. Germline V CDR1 and CDR2: MNHEY, SVGAGI. DNA for the CDR3: TGTGCCAGCAGGACGGCGGGCTATACCTACGAGCAGTACTTC. As protein: CASRTAGYTYEQYF.

This chain uses TRBV20-1 with TRBJ2-5, with 9 positions matching TRBD2. Trimming at V came to 2 bases and at J to 4 bases, leaving 5 bases not matched to a gene. The CDR3 has 14 residues. The germline gives CDR1 DFQATT, CDR2 SNEGSKA (reference sequence). DNA of the CDR3: TGCAGTGCTAGAATAGGACTAGCGCTAGAGACCCAGTACTTC. Translation gives CSARIGLALETQYF.

In its sample, this clonotype was seen a few times. A clone one base away is much larger, so this may be a read error. The chain employs TRBV4-2 and TRBJ2-1; 10 bases line up with TRBD2. Germline CDR1 LGHNA, CDR2 YNFKEQ. This CDR3 contains 17 residues. The trim removed 1 base at V and 8 bases at J, leaving 11 bases unmatched. The CDR3 coding sequence is TGTGCCAGCAGCCAAGTGTCTAGCGGGGGCCCTCTTGATGAGCAGTTCTTC. Translated: CASSQVSSGGPLDEQFF.

Of note for this clonotype: This may be a read error, as it is one base from a much larger clone. This rearrangement joins TRBV5-1 to TRBJ2-1; D possibly corresponds to TRBD1 (5 bases). The germline gives CDR1 SGHRS, CDR2 YFSETQ. The CDR3 covers 14 residues. This chain's CDR3 is CASSLLQEYNERFF. CDR3 DNA sequence: TGCGCCAGCAGCTTGTTACAGGAATACAATGAGCGGTTCTTC.

V usage is TRBV20-1 and J usage is TRBJ1-3; TRBD1 matches at 8 bases. The CDR3 contains 14 residues. Trimming at V came to 4 bases and at J to 0 bases, leaving 2 bases not matched to a gene. The germline CDR1 and CDR2 sequences are DFQATT and SNEGSKA (reference sequence). As DNA, the CDR3 is TGCAGTGCTACAGACAGGGGCTCTGGAAACACCATATATTTT. Protein: CSATDRGSGNTIYF.

This sequence joins TRBV28 and TRBJ2-7; TRBD1 matches 8 bases. Germline CDR1 is MDHEN and CDR2 is SYDVKM. The CDR3 contains 14 residues. V lost 8 bases and J lost 7; bases outside the gene matches: 13. The CDR3 nucleotides read TGTGCCAGCCTGGACAGGGAGACGACGGATGAGCAGTACTTC. This gives the protein CASLDRETTDEQYF. Looking up the rest from reference TRBV28 and TRBJ2-7 gives the full variable domain: DVKVTQSSRYLVKRTGEKVFLECVQDMDHENMFWYRQDPGLGLRLIYFSYDVKMKEKGDIPEGYSVSREKKERFSLILESASTNQTSMYLCASLDRETTDEQYFGPGTRLTVT.

A word on this clonotype: One base away lies a much larger clone, so this may be a sequencing read error. The chain couples TRBV10-3 to TRBJ1-1; D not resolved. This CDR3 comprises 13 residues. The V gene lost 6 bases and the J gene lost 3 bases, with 11 bases spanning the gap. Germline V gene sequence: CDR1 ENHRY, CDR2 SYGVKD. CDR3 in amino acids: CAIRVTRDTEAFF. DNA for the CDR3: TGTGCCATCAGGGTGACAAGGGACACTGAAGCTTTCTTT.